A single sample is the source of the 25 T cell receptor beta chains below, sequenced in a study of blood T cell repertoires in COVID-19. Profiling relied on immunoSEQ multiplex PCR, and the TCRdb table lists in-frame clones only, not all of them. The table has around 230,000 clones, about 90% seen once. Sequenced material: PBMCs or T cells enriched from blood (not recorded which). Every receptor here comes from a woman aged 40 to 50 with acute COVID-19.

This rearrangement joins TRBV3-1 (or the pseudogene TRBV3-2) to TRBJ2-7; D remains ambiguous. With 4 bases removed from V and 0 bases from J, the gap between germline ends came to 10 bases. The CDR3 runs 14 residues. Germline V gene data show CDR1 as LGHDT and CDR2 as YNNKEL (reference sequence). As DNA, the CDR3 is TGTGCCAGCAGCCCCCAGATAACCTCCTACGAGCAGTACTTC. It codes for CASSPQITSYEQYF.

In this sample, this clone turned up once. Other DNA sequences in the same sample also yield this CDR3. The rearrangement joins TRBV12-3 or TRBV12-4 to TRBJ2-7; possible D gene TRBD1, 5 bases. CDR3 size: 13 residues. V was trimmed by 3 bases and J by 6 bases, leaving 12 bases between them. The CDR3 nucleotides are TGTGCCAGCAGTTTTAGGGGATTAGGCGAGCAGTACTTC. Encoded protein: CASSFRGLGEQYF.

The J gene is TRBJ2-7, the V gene TRBV5-1; D remains ambiguous. Trimming cost V 2 bases and J 0 bases, with 9 bases left between them. The germline V gene encodes CDR1 SGHRS and CDR2 YFSETQ. The CDR3 spans 14 residues. CDR3 protein: CASSLDPSSYEQYF. As DNA, the CDR3 is TGCGCCAGCAGCTTAGATCCCAGCTCCTACGAGCAGTACTTC.

The chain combines TRBV12-3 or TRBV12-4 with TRBJ2-7, with D unresolved. Trimming stripped 1 base from V and 7 bases from J, with 8 bases between. The CDR3 covers 12 residues. The CDR3 reads CASSLGYREQYF. CDR3 coding DNA: TGTGCCAGCAGTTTAGGGTACCGGGAGCAGTACTTC.

This chain connects TRBV7-3 to TRBJ2-2; TRBD2 agrees at 10 bases. V was clipped by 1 base and J by 6 bases; unmatched bases: 2. Germline V CDR1 and CDR2: SGHTA, FQGTGA. CDR3 length equals 15 residues. DNA for the CDR3: TGTGCCAGCAGCTTAAAAGCGGGAGGGTCCGGGGAGCTGTTTTTT. Amino acid sequence: CASSLKAGGSGELFF.

This chain uses TRBV9 with TRBJ2-2, with 12 positions matching TRBD2. Unmatched junction bases numbered 10, after V lost 4 bases and J lost 6 bases. CDR1 SGDLS and CDR2 YYNGEE come from the germline V gene. This CDR3 has 17 residues. Here the CDR3 reads CASSLGTSGRGAGELFF. The DNA of the CDR3 is TGTGCCAGCAGCCTAGGGACTAGCGGGCGAGGCGCCGGGGAGCTGTTTTTT.

V and J are TRBV5-1 and TRBJ2-7; a possible D gene is TRBD2 (6 bases). Germline-derived CDR1 and CDR2 are SGHRS and YFSETQ. CDR3 size: 16 residues. V was pared by 3 bases and J by 5 bases, with 21 bases between. CDR3 protein: CASSWGDLKGGDEQYF. The CDR3 DNA sequence: TGCGCCAGCAGCTGGGGGGACCTAAAGGGTGGTGACGAGCAGTACTTC.

The V call is TRBV7-8, the J call TRBJ2-5; D is unresolved. V lost 1 base and J 1 base, leaving 10 bases between the germline ends. The CDR3 consists of 15 residues. From germline, CDR1 is SGHVS and CDR2 FQNEAQ. The CDR3 region has the DNA TGTGCCAGCAGCTTAGGCGGCAGACTCCAAGAGACCCAGTACTTC. It codes for CASSLGGRLQETQYF. Supplemented by reference TRBV7-8 and TRBJ2-5, the full variable domain reads GAGVSQSPRYKVAKRGQDVALRCDPISGHVSLFWYQQALGQGPEFLTYFQNEAQLDKSGLPSDRFFAERPEGSVSTLKIQRTQQEDSAVYLCASSLGGRLQETQYFGPGTRLLVL.

This rearrangement joins TRBV5-8 to TRBJ1-2, with D perhaps TRBD1 (5 bases). This CDR3 region has 13 residues. Trimming cost V 4 bases and J 3 bases, with 10 bases left between them. Looked up from germline, CDR1 is SGHTS and CDR2 is YDEGEE. Here the CDR3 reads CASSTGGYYGYTF. The CDR3 DNA reads as TGTGCCAGCAGCACCGGGGGTTACTATGGCTACACCTTC.

V gene TRBV19 combines with J gene TRBJ1-3; 9 nucleotides align to TRBD1. With V trimmed by 5 bases and J by 2 bases, 1 base remained unmatched. CDR3 length: 14 residues. Germline V gene sequence: CDR1 LNHDA, CDR2 SQIVND (reference sequence). CDR3 sequence (DNA): TGTGCCAGTAGTGGACAGGGGACTGGAAACACCATATATTTT. Protein product: CASSGQGTGNTIYF.

The gene calls are TRBV19 and TRBJ2-1; a possible D gene is TRBD2 (5 bases). V was pared by 6 bases and J by 6 bases, with 12 bases between. Germline-derived CDR1 and CDR2 are LNHDA and SQIVND (reference sequence). This CDR3 contains 13 residues. The CDR3 region is CASRRLAGNEQFF. The CDR3 bases are TGTGCCAGTAGACGCCTAGCAGGCAATGAGCAGTTCTTC.

In nucleotides, the CDR3 is TGTGCCAGCAGTGTTCTAGCGGGAGGCATGGATGAGCAGTTCTTC. Encoded protein: CASSVLAGGMDEQFF. The rearrangement joins TRBV2 to TRBJ2-1; 11 nucleotides align to TRBD2. The CDR3 sequence is 15 residues long. Looked up from germline, CDR1 is SNHLY and CDR2 is FYNNEI. After removal of 4 bases from V and 8 bases from J, the junction contained 7 bases not matched to a gene.

The V and J genes are TRBV7-2 and TRBJ2-7; 13 bases align to TRBD2. The CDR3 totals 15 residues. The germline CDR1 and CDR2 sequences are SGHTA and FQGNSA. V shed 1 base and J 4 bases; nucleotides not matched to a gene: 1. CDR3 sequence: CASSLGLAGGYEQYF. Here the CDR3 DNA reads TGTGCCAGCAGCTTAGGACTAGCGGGAGGTTACGAGCAGTACTTC.

V and J are TRBV4-2 and TRBJ2-7; 8 bases agree with TRBD1. The CDR3 length is 15 residues. The V gene's germline CDR1 is LGHNA and CDR2 YNFKEQ. Unmatched junction bases numbered 10, after V lost 4 bases and J lost 5 bases. The CDR3 loop reads CASSPGQGLYNEQYF. Written as DNA, the CDR3 is TGTGCCAGCAGCCCCGGACAGGGTCTCTATAACGAGCAGTACTTC.

The CDR3 DNA is TGTGCCAGCAGCTACGGACAGGGACAAGAGACCCAGTACTTC. This codes for CASSYGQGQETQYF. The chain recombines TRBV13 with TRBJ2-5; TRBD1 matches 8 bases. V trimming: 4 bases; J trimming: 2 bases; junction bases outside the gene matches: 3. The germline CDR1 and CDR2 sequences are PRHDT and FYEKMQ (reference sequence). The length of the CDR3 is 14 residues.

The gene calls are TRBV14 and TRBJ2-1, with D possibly matching TRBD2 (6 bases). Germline CDR1 is SGHDN and CDR2 is FVKESK. The CDR3 totals 13 residues. Trimming cost V 0 bases and J 10 bases, with 10 bases left between them. CDR3 residues: CASSQDPGGEQFF. The DNA for the CDR3 is TGTGCCAGCAGCCAAGATCCCGGGGGAGAGCAGTTCTTC.

This chain connects TRBV15 to TRBJ2-3; D gene unclear. The CDR3 runs to 11 residues. V was clipped by 1 base and J by 6 bases, with 2 bases between them. Germline values: CDR1 LNHNV, CDR2 YYDKDF (reference sequence). This CDR3 is CATSRADTQYF. In nucleotides, the CDR3 is TGTGCCACCAGCAGAGCTGATACGCAGTATTTT.

V usage is TRBV10-2 and J usage is TRBJ1-2; D might be TRBD1 (6 bases). Germline CDR1 reads WSHSY; CDR2 reads SAAADI. The V end was cut by 0 bases, the J end by 8 bases, with 7 bases between. CDR3 length: 12 amino acids. The CDR3 loop is CASSESGGGYTF. As DNA, the CDR3 is TGCGCCAGCAGTGAGTCTGGGGGCGGCTACACCTTC.

The J gene is TRBJ1-2, the V gene TRBV7-9; D unclear. The CDR3 is 15 residues long. Trimming took off 1 base at V and 8 bases at J, with 17 bases between the two ends. Germline loops: CDR1 SEHNR, CDR2 FQNEAQ (reference sequence). As DNA, the CDR3 is TGTGCCAGCAGCTTAGGGTCCCAGGAGGCGGGGGGCTACACCTTC. Residues: CASSLGSQEAGGYTF.

The V gene is TRBV6-5, the J gene TRBJ2-2; 8 positions match TRBD1. V was pared by 6 bases and J by 5 bases, with 8 bases of the junction left unmatched. Germline V gene lookup returns CDR1 MNHEY and CDR2 SVGAGI. CDR3 size: 15 residues. CDR3 in amino acids: CASRSGGAITGELFF. For the CDR3, the DNA is TGTGCCAGCAGATCAGGGGGCGCGATTACCGGGGAGCTGTTTTTT.

The chain uses TRBV30 and TRBJ1-4; the D is unclear. The germline V gene encodes CDR1 GTSNPN and CDR2 SVGIG (reference sequence). Trimming cost V 5 bases and J 8 bases, with 12 bases left between them. The CDR3 is 12 amino acids. CDR3 nucleotide sequence: TGTGCCTGGGAATCAGGCGACGAAAAACTGTTTTTT. Its translation is CAWESGDEKLFF.

The V gene is TRBV7-9, the J gene TRBJ1-3; 7 nucleotides line up with TRBD1. Germline loops: CDR1 SEHNR, CDR2 FQNEAQ (reference sequence). The CDR3 extends over 16 amino acids. V lost 0 bases and J lost 0; bases outside the gene matches: 2. In nucleotides, the CDR3 is TGTGCCAGCAGCTTAGCGGGACAGCTCTCTGGAAACACCATATATTTT. Protein sequence: CASSLAGQLSGNTIYF. Combining the CDR3 with reference TRBV7-9 and TRBJ1-3 gives the whole variable domain DTGVSQNPRHKITKRGQNVTFRCDPISEHNRLYWYRQTLGQGPEFLTYFQNEAQLEKSRLLSDRFSAERPKGSFSTLEIQRTEQGDSAMYLCASSLAGQLSGNTIYFGEGSWLTVV.

This clone has a handful of counts. The chain links TRBV2 to TRBJ1-3; perhaps TRBD1 as D (6 bases). With 6 bases removed from V and 0 bases from J, the gap between germline ends came to 9 bases. CDR3 length: 14 residues. Germline CDR1 SNHLY, CDR2 FYNNEI. The CDR3 DNA sequence: TGTGCCAGCAGCACAGGGACCTCTGGAAACACCATATATTTT. This gives the protein CASSTGTSGNTIYF.

The rearrangement links TRBV12-3 or TRBV12-4 to TRBJ2-2; possible D gene TRBD1, 6 bases. Trimming stripped 2 bases from V and 8 bases from J, with 9 bases between. CDR3 size: 13 residues. The CDR3 DNA reads TGTGCCAGCAGTTTAACAGGGACAGGGGAGCTGTTTTTT. It translates to CASSLTGTGELFF.

Note on this clone: This CDR3 is also generated by other DNA sequences in the sample. The rearrangement joins TRBV6-5 to TRBJ2-7; TRBD1 agrees at 9 bases. Per germline, CDR1 MNHEY and CDR2 SVGAGI. With V trimmed by 1 base and J by 4 bases, 2 bases remained unmatched. This CDR3 comprises 14 residues. The CDR3 loop is CASSYLGQGYEQYF. The CDR3 DNA is TGTGCCAGCAGTTACTTAGGACAGGGGTACGAGCAGTACTTC.